This T cell receptor (beta chain) was sequenced during a study of a mutant IDH1 vaccine in newly diagnosed glioma. For the study at large: Treated individuals were around 60% male and roughly 40% female, averaging approximately 40 years of age. Study-level findings and limits: Induction of immune responses by the vaccine occurred in about 95% of patients.

The CDR3 is 16 amino acids. CDR1 MDHEN and CDR2 SYDVKM come from the germline V gene. V shed 5 bases, J shed 5 bases, and the junction held 11 bases outside the gene matches. As to this clone: What it recognizes is unknown.

Time point: week 35, safety follow-up. Each dose of the vaccine consisted of 300 ug of mutant IDH1 20-mer peptide, with topical imiquimod. TCRdb keeps only in-frame clones here, not all; method: immunoSEQ multiplex PCR. The repertoire holds some 70,000 clones, approximately 81% seen once, with approximately 12% in the top ten. The source material was PBMCs, sampled from a glioma patient whose treatment included an IDH1 peptide vaccine. This receptor was taken from a man aged 18 to 29 with glioma. The chain employs TRBV28 and TRBJ1-1; 10 nucleotides agree with TRBD1. CDR3 coding DNA: TGTGCCAGCAGTCTCCCAAGGGGACAGGGGAATACTGAAGCTTTCTTT. The encoded protein is CASSLPRGQGNTEAFF.